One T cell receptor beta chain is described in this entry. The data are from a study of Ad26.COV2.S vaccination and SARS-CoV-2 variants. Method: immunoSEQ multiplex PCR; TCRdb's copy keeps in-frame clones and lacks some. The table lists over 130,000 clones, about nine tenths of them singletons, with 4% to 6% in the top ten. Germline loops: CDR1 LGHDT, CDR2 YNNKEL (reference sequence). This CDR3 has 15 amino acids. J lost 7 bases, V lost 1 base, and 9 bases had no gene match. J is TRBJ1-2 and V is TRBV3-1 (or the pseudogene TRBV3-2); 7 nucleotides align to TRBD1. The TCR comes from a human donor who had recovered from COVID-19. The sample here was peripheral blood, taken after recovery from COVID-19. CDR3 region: CASSQALTGSPGYTF. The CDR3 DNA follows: TGTGCCAGCAGCCAAGCACTGACAGGGAGTCCTGGCTACACCTTC.